This is a list of T cell receptor beta chains from one sample in a study of blood T cell repertoires in COVID-19. Profiled with immunoSEQ multiplex PCR; TCRdb holds only in-frame clones, not every one. The sample consists of some 250,000 clones, roughly 80% of them appearing once. The sequenced sample consisted of peripheral blood. The receptors here all came from a woman under 30 with acute or convalescent COVID-19. The CDR3 runs from the conserved cysteine through the conserved F or W. A D gene is named only where the DNA matches it firmly. Not all rows give a size; the values are once, few, many and, for expanded clones, a class.

d_gene,j_gene,abundance,v_gene,CDR3aa,CDR3nt
TRBD1,TRBJ1-1,NA,TRBV30,CAWSSDRGLIEAFF,TGTGCCTGGAGTAGTGACAGGGGGCTGATTGAGGCTTTCTTT
NA,TRBJ1-5,NA,TRBV19,CASSRGSNQPQHF,TGTGCCAGTAGTAGAGGGAGCAATCAGCCCCAGCATTTT
NA,TRBJ2-1,once,TRBV6-6,CASSYSPAGGEQFF,TGTGCCAGCAGTTACTCCCCAGCAGGTGGTGAGCAGTTCTTC
NA,TRBJ1-2,once,TRBV7-9,CASSFVGDSEYPYGYTF,TGTGCCAGCAGCTTCGTAGGGGACTCTGAGTATCCTTATGGCTACACCTTC
TRBD1,TRBJ2-1,NA,TRBV7-2,CASSQTRGQGRYNEQFF,TGTGCCAGCAGCCAAACAAGGGGACAGGGTCGCTACAATGAGCAGTTCTTC
NA,TRBJ2-1,NA,TRBV9,CASSVDYPTYNEQFF,TGTGCCAGCAGCGTAGACTACCCTACCTACAATGAGCAGTTCTTC
TRBD1,TRBJ1-3,NA,TRBV5-4,CASSEGTGAGNTIYF,TGTGCCAGCAGCGAAGGGACAGGGGCTGGAAACACCATATATTTT
NA,TRBJ1-2,NA,TRBV20-1,CSAGTGFYTF,TGCAGTGCTGGAACAGGGTTCTACACCTTC
TRBD2,TRBJ2-3,NA,TRBV7-7,CASSLMPRASGRSPTDTQYF,TGTGCTAGCAGCTTAATGCCCAGGGCTAGCGGGAGGTCTCCCACAGATACGCAGTATTTT
TRBD1,TRBJ2-7,NA,TRBV11-3,CASSQSQGVYEQYF,TGTGCCAGCAGCCAGTCCCAGGGGGTCTACGAGCAGTACTTC
NA,TRBJ1-2,NA,TRBV6-5,CASSYRTDYGYTF,TGTGCCAGCAGTTACCGGACAGACTATGGCTACACCTTC
TRBD1,TRBJ2-5,NA,TRBV3-1/TRBV3-2,CASSKGQVTLETQYF,TGTGCCAGCAGCAAGGGACAGGTGACACTGGAGACCCAGTACTTC
TRBD2,TRBJ2-3,NA,TRBV6-5,CASSFQGTSVDTQYF,TGTGCCAGCAGTTTTCAAGGGACTAGCGTAGATACGCAGTATTTT
TRBD2,TRBJ2-4,NA,TRBV14,CASSQGGGGAKNIQYF,TGTGCCAGCAGCCAAGGTGGCGGGGGAGCCAAAAACATTCAGTACTTC
TRBD1,TRBJ1-4,NA,TRBV5-1,CASSKTGVSLGEKLFF,TGCGCCAGCAGCAAGACAGGGGTATCGTTGGGTGAAAAACTGTTTTTT
NA,TRBJ1-2,NA,TRBV4-1,CASSHEGVQGANYGYTF,TGCGCCAGCAGCCACGAGGGGGTGCAGGGTGCTAACTATGGCTACACCTTC
TRBD1,TRBJ1-5,NA,TRBV6-6,CASTDRASNQPQHF,TGTGCCAGCACCGACAGGGCAAGCAATCAGCCCCAGCATTTT
TRBD2,TRBJ2-6,NA,TRBV11-2,CASSPRGGGGSGANVLTF,TGTGCCAGCAGCCCCCGCGGCGGGGGGGGCTCTGGGGCCAACGTCCTGACTTTC
NA,TRBJ2-6,NA,TRBV7-3,CASSAAGVTGANVLTF,TGTGCCAGCAGCGCGGCGGGCGTTACTGGGGCCAACGTCCTGACTTTC
TRBD1,TRBJ2-5,NA,TRBV6-2/TRBV6-3,CASSQSQGETQYF,TGTGCCAGCAGCCAATCACAGGGGGAGACCCAGTACTTC
NA,TRBJ2-7,NA,TRBV25-1,CASSDGQDYEQYF,TGTGCCAGCAGTGATGGACAAGACTACGAGCAGTACTTC
NA,TRBJ2-3,once,TRBV7-3,CASSLTGGTQYF,TGTGCCAGCAGCTTAACGGGGGGAACGCAGTATTTT
TRBD1,TRBJ1-2,NA,TRBV7-2,CASSQTSGQGNGYTF,TGTGCCAGCAGCCAAACATCGGGACAGGGGAATGGCTACACCTTC
NA,TRBJ2-7,NA,TRBV25-1,CASSSRDFLGPYEQYF,TGTGCCAGCAGTTCTCGGGACTTCCTGGGCCCTTACGAGCAGTACTTC
NA,TRBJ1-4,NA,TRBV9,CASSPRGEKLFF,TGTGCCAGCAGCCCCCGAGGTGAAAAACTGTTTTTT
NA,TRBJ1-2,NA,TRBV27,CAMRGFSCPWTKSGVDYGYTF,TGTGCCATGCGTGGTTTTAGTTGTCCCTGGACAAAAAGTGGGGTTGACTATGGCTACACCTTC
NA,TRBJ1-2,NA,TRBV6-5,CASKGQDGYTF,TGTGCCAGCAAGGGGCAAGACGGCTACACCTTC
NA,TRBJ2-2,NA,TRBV5-1,CASSLDWAVTGELFF,TGCGCCAGCAGCTTGGATTGGGCCGTCACCGGGGAGCTGTTTTTT
NA,TRBJ1-1,NA,TRBV4-3,CASSPYSGHLPNTEAFF,TGCGCCAGCAGCCCCTATTCGGGACACCTCCCGAACACTGAAGCTTTCTTT
NA,TRBJ2-1,NA,TRBV6-1,CASSDPWTNNEQFF,TGTGCCAGCAGTGACCCGTGGACAAACAATGAGCAGTTCTTC
NA,TRBJ1-3,NA,TRBV3-1/TRBV3-2,CASSQEGSSGNTIYF,TGTGCCAGCAGCCAAGAGGGGAGCTCTGGAAACACCATATATTTT
TRBD1,TRBJ2-5,NA,TRBV3-1/TRBV3-2,CASSLENDRVVDF,TGTGCCAGCAGCCTTGAGAATGACAGGGTGGTCGACTTC